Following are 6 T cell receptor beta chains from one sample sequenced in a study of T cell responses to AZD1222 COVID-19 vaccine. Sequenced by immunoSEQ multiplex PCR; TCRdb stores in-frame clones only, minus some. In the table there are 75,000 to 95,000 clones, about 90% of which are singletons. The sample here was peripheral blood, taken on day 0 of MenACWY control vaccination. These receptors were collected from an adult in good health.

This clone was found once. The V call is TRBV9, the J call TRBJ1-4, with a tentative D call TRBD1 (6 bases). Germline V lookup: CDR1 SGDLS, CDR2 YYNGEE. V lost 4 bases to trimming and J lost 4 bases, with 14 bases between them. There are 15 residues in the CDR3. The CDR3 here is CASSPGHGNNEKLFF. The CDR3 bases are TGTGCCAGCAGCCCGGGACACGGGAATAATGAAAAACTGTTTTTT. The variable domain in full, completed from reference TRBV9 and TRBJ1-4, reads DSGVTQTPKHLITATGQRVTLRCSPRSGDLSVYWYQQSLDQGLQFLIQYYNGEERAKGNILERFSAQQFPDLHSELNLSSLELGDSALYFCASSPGHGNNEKLFFGSGTQLSVL.

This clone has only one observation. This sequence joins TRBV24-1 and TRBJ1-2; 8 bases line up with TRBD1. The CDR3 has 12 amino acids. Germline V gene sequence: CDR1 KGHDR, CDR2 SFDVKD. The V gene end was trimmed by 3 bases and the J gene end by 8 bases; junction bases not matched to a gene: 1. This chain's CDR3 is CATSDAGGGYTF. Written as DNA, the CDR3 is TGTGCCACCAGTGATGCAGGGGGCGGCTACACCTTC.

The CDR3, as DNA: TGTGCCAGCAGCTTAGATACCGGACAGCCCCAGCATTTT. Its translation is CASSLDTGQPQHF. The chain carries TRBV7-9 and TRBJ1-5; D is undetermined. V was shortened by 1 base and J by 7 bases, with 8 bases between the two germline ends. Germline loops: CDR1 SEHNR, CDR2 FQNEAQ (reference sequence). CDR3 size: 13 residues.

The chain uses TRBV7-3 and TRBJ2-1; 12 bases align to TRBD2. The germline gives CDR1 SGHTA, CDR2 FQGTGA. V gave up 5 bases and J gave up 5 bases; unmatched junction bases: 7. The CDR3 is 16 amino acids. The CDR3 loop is CASSIRTSGADNEQFF. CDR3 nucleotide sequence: TGTGCCAGCAGCATCCGGACTAGCGGGGCTGACAATGAGCAGTTCTTC.

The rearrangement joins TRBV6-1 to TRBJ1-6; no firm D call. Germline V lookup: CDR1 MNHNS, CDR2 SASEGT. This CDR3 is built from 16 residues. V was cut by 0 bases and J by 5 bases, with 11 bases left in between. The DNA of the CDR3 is TGTGCCAGCAGTGAAGCCATAGCGGGAGATAATTCACCCCTCCACTTT. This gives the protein CASSEAIAGDNSPLHF.

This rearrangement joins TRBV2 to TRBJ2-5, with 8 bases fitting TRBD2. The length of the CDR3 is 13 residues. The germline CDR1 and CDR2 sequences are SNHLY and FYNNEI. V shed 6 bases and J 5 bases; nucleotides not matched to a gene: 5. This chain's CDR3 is CASSGGAWETQYF. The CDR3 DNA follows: TGTGCCAGCAGCGGGGGGGCCTGGGAGACCCAGTACTTC.